Below, 30 T cell receptor beta chains from the same sample are listed, as sequenced in a study of neurological immune-mediated disorders. Each CDR3 protein gets one entry after TCRdb re-called the 5' RACE reads with MiXCR. The sample carries about 74,000 distinct CDR3 sequences, 4% to 6% recorded once. The sequenced material came from PBMCs. The receptor source for this set is a man between 18 and 29 years old with multiple sclerosis.

This clonotype was found many times. The chain joins TRBV3-1 to TRBJ1-2; D possibly corresponds to TRBD1 (5 bases). The ends were cut back, 1 base at V and 2 bases at J, with 14 bases in the middle. The germline V gene has CDR1 LGHDT and CDR2 YNNKEL (reference sequence). The CDR3 contains 16 residues. Written as DNA, the CDR3 is TGTGCCAGCAGCCAAGTATCGAAGGGGCAAAACTATGGCTACACCTTC. Its translation is CASSQVSKGQNYGYTF. Filled out from reference TRBV3-1 and TRBJ1-2, the complete variable domain reads DTAVSQTPKYLVTQMGNDKSIKCEQNLGHDTMYWYKQDSKKFLKIMFSYNNKELIINETVPNRFSPKSPDKAHLNLHINSLELGDSAVYFCASSQVSKGQNYGYTFGSGTRLTVV.

This clonotype was seen many times. The chain links TRBV5-1 to TRBJ1-2; D is unclear. This CDR3 has 14 residues. Trimming took 4 bases from V and 3 from J, leaving 13 bases between them. CDR1 is SGHRS, CDR2 YFSETQ, per germline. The CDR3 sequence is CASSPGSADYGYTF. In DNA form, the CDR3 reads TGCGCCAGCAGCCCCGGGTCCGCGGACTATGGCTACACCTTC.

This clonotype was detected ten times or more. This chain uses TRBV5-1 with TRBJ1-5; D gene uncertain. Germline assignment: CDR1 SGHRS and CDR2 YFSETQ. The CDR3 has 16 residues. Trimming pared 0 bases from V and 6 bases from J, leaving 16 bases between. The CDR3 reads CASSLGSGGPGQPQHF. In DNA, the CDR3 is TGCGCCAGCAGCTTGGGGTCAGGAGGCCCCGGTCAGCCCCAGCATTTT. The full variable domain, with the rest looked up from reference TRBV5-1 and TRBJ1-5, is KAGVTQTPRYLIKTRGQQVTLSCSPISGHRSVSWYQQTPGQGLQFLFEYFSETQRNKGNFPGRFSGRQFSNSRSEMNVSTLELGDSALYLCASSLGSGGPGQPQHFGDGTRLSIL.

Many counts were recorded for this clonotype. V gene TRBV20-1 combines with J gene TRBJ1-6; 7 nucleotides line up with TRBD1. The CDR3 has 20 amino acids. Germline CDR1 reads DFQATT; CDR2 reads SNEGSKA (reference sequence). With V trimmed by 0 bases and J by 0 bases, 14 bases remained unmatched. The CDR3 protein is CSARDPRDSGGRSYNSPLHF. Written as DNA, the CDR3 is TGCAGTGCTAGAGATCCCCGGGACAGCGGGGGACGCTCCTATAATTCACCCCTCCACTTT.

This clonotype was counted at least ten times. The chain combines TRBV4-3 with TRBJ1-6; possibly TRBD1 for D (6 bases). Germline loops: CDR1 LGHNA, CDR2 YSLEER. The CDR3 extends over 17 amino acids. V lost 4 bases and J lost 0, with 13 bases in between. CDR3 protein: CASSPGHSSSYNSPLHF. CDR3 in DNA: TGCGCCAGCAGCCCGGGACATTCGAGCTCCTATAATTCACCCCTCCACTTT.

This clonotype was recorded at least ten times. This sequence joins TRBV5-1 and TRBJ2-2, with 9 positions matching TRBD1. The CDR3 runs to 16 residues. CDR1 is SGHRS and CDR2 is YFSETQ in the germline V gene. Losses at the gene ends were 4 bases for V and 0 bases for J; bases not matched to a gene: 4. The CDR3 DNA sequence: TGCGCCAGCAGCCGGGGACAGGGAGCGAACACCGGGGAGCTGTTTTTT. Its protein is CASSRGQGANTGELFF.

This clonotype was observed at least ten times. The DNA of the CDR3 is TGCAGCGTCCTCCGGGACAGGGTTGAGGGCTACACCTTC. The encoded protein is CSVLRDRVEGYTF. This rearrangement joins TRBV29-1 to TRBJ1-2; 9 nucleotides line up with TRBD1. Trimming at V came to 6 bases and at J to 8 bases, leaving 10 bases not matched to a gene. Germline lookup yields CDR1 SQVTM and CDR2 ANQGSEA. The CDR3 totals 13 residues.

Concerning this clonotype itself: It may be a read error: a sequence one base away is much more abundant. The chain employs TRBV4-2 and TRBJ2-1, with D uncertain. The V and J ends lost 2 bases and 5 bases respectively, with 7 bases between them. CDR3 length: 13 residues. In germline, CDR1 is LGHNA, CDR2 YNFKEQ. CDR3 region: CASSQPIDNEQFF. The CDR3 region has the DNA TGTGCCAGCAGCCAACCAATAGACAATGAGCAGTTCTTC.

This clonotype was counted ten times or more. As DNA, the CDR3 is TGCAGTGCTGAGGACCGCCACACTGAAGCTTTCTTT. Amino acid sequence: CSAEDRHTEAFF. J is TRBJ1-1 and V is TRBV20-1, with D unresolved. Looked up from germline, CDR1 is DFQATT and CDR2 is SNEGSKA (reference sequence). The CDR3 has 12 amino acids. Trimming cost V 5 bases and J 3 bases, with 10 bases left between them.

In its sample, this clonotype was seen many times. The rearrangement joins TRBV12-3 or TRBV12-4 to TRBJ2-1; TRBD2 is a possible D gene (6 bases). The CDR3 totals 12 residues. V was trimmed by 3 bases and J by 9 bases, leaving 9 bases between them. CDR3 residues: CASSFAGSEQFF. In DNA, the CDR3 is TGTGCCAGCAGTTTCGCCGGGAGTGAGCAGTTCTTC.

There are many counts of this clonotype. The CDR3 DNA reads as TGTGCCAGCAGCACCGTTAGCGGGAGGAGCTCCTACGAGCAGTACTTC. Protein: CASSTVSGRSSYEQYF. The chain combines TRBV7-9 with TRBJ2-7; 10 positions agree with TRBD2. This CDR3 has 16 amino acids. Germline V CDR1 and CDR2: SEHNR, FQNEAQ (reference sequence). V lost 5 bases, J lost 0 bases, and 7 bases stayed unmatched. The full variable domain, its missing parts supplied by reference TRBV7-9 and TRBJ2-7, is DTGVSQNPRHKITKRGQNVTFRCDPISEHNRLYWYRQTLGQGPEFLTYFQNEAQLEKSRLLSDRFSAERPKGSFSTLEIQRTEQGDSAMYLCASSTVSGRSSYEQYFGPGTRLTVT.

The V gene is TRBV27, the J gene TRBJ1-2, with D possibly being TRBD1 (5 bases). The CDR3 loop spans 14 amino acids. The ends were cut back, 8 bases at V and 4 bases at J, with 17 bases in the middle. Germline lookup yields CDR1 MNHEY and CDR2 SMNVEV (reference sequence). CDR3 region: CASAGRDRTYGYTF. The DNA of the CDR3 is TGTGCCAGCGCAGGCAGGGATCGGACCTATGGCTACACCTTC.

This clonotype occurred a few times. The chain recombines TRBV6-5 with TRBJ2-3; a possible D gene is TRBD2 (7 bases). Germline CDR1 MNHEY, CDR2 SVGAGI. V was clipped by 2 bases and J by 1 base, with 16 bases between them. The CDR3 spans 17 residues. CDR3 in amino acids: CASSYGTPGGGTDTQYF. Here the CDR3 DNA reads TGTGCCAGCAGTTACGGAACCCCGGGGGGCGGCACAGATACGCAGTATTTT.

This clonotype was seen at least ten times. J is TRBJ1-2 and V is TRBV28, with D tentatively TRBD1 (5 bases). This CDR3 spans 14 amino acids. CDR1 is MDHEN, CDR2 SYDVKM, per germline. The ends were cut back, 2 bases at V and 5 bases at J, with 12 bases in the middle. DNA for the CDR3: TGTGCCAGCAGTTTACTCGGACAAGATTATGGCTACACCTTC. It is translated as CASSLLGQDYGYTF.

This clonotype was seen many times. The chain combines TRBV21-1 with TRBJ2-7; no DNA check was done on the table's D call, TRBD1. TRBV21-1 is listed as a pseudogene. This CDR3 comprises 13 residues. This chain's CDR3 is CASSKSRESEQYF. The DNA of the CDR3 is TGTGCCAGCAGCAAGTCCAGGGAGTCCGAGCAGTACTTC.

The table lists this clonotype with many counts. The rearrangement uses TRBV6-5 and TRBJ2-1, with TRBD2 matching over 13 bases. Trimming at V came to 6 bases and at J to 8 bases, leaving 7 bases not matched to a gene. This CDR3 is built from 15 residues. Looked up from germline, CDR1 is MNHEY and CDR2 is SVGAGI. CDR3 DNA: TGTGCCAGCAGGTCGGGACTAGCGGGAACAGATGAGCAGTTCTTC. As protein: CASRSGLAGTDEQFF.

This clonotype was observed at least ten times. The chain links TRBV20-1 to TRBJ2-7; D is unclear. Germline V lookup: CDR1 DFQATT, CDR2 SNEGSKA (reference sequence). The CDR3 length is 14 residues. V lost 0 bases to trimming and J lost 6 bases, with 15 bases between them. The CDR3 sequence is CSAREVDWRLEQYF. In nucleotides, the CDR3 is TGCAGTGCTAGAGAAGTAGATTGGCGTCTCGAGCAGTACTTC.

This clonotype was observed a few times. Compared with germline, one end of the junction differs, possibly owing to a read error. The J gene is TRBJ1-5, the V gene TRBV20-1; D ambiguous. The CDR3 is 11 residues long. CDR1 DFQATT and CDR2 SNEGSKA come from the germline V gene (reference sequence). Written as DNA, the CDR3 is TGCAGTGCTAGATCGCATCAGCCCCAGAATTTT. This codes for CSARSHQPQNF.

Concerning this clonotype: At one of its ends the junction is not consistent with the germline gene, which may arise from a read error. The CDR3 reads CASTQRGKGSNSSLHF. The CDR3 DNA reads TGTGCCAGCACCCAACGAGGGAAGGGGTCAAATTCATCCCTCCACTTT. The rearrangement links TRBV2 to TRBJ1-6, with a tentative D call TRBD1 (5 bases). The CDR3 has 16 amino acids. Germline V gene sequence: CDR1 SNHLY, CDR2 FYNNEI.

In its sample, this clonotype was seen many times. The chain joins TRBV5-1 to TRBJ2-1; 7 bases match TRBD2. V dropped 0 bases and J dropped 7; count of bases not matched to a gene: 7. The CDR3 has 15 amino acids. Germline CDR1 is SGHRS and CDR2 is YFSETQ. As DNA, the CDR3 is TGCGCCAGCAGCTTGGCCGGGACTACTGATAATGAGCAGTTCTTC. This gives the protein CASSLAGTTDNEQFF.

This clonotype occurred many times. The gene calls are TRBV7-8 and TRBJ2-1; 10 bases map to TRBD2. V lost 4 bases and J lost 6; bases outside the gene matches: 12. CDR1 is SGHVS and CDR2 is FQNEAQ in the germline V gene. The CDR3 is 17 amino acids. CDR3 DNA: TGTGCCAGCAGCTCCGGGCCCCTAGCGGGGGTTGGCAATGAGCAGTTCTTC. This encodes CASSSGPLAGVGNEQFF.

Many counts were recorded for this clonotype. The chain uses TRBV6-2 or TRBV6-3 and TRBJ2-6; D is undetermined. Germline CDR1 reads MNHEY; CDR2 reads SVGEGT. CDR3 size: 13 residues. V gave up 4 bases and J gave up 1 base, with 2 bases separating them. The CDR3 DNA reads TGTGCCAGCAGTTGGTCTGGGGCCAACGTCCTGACTTTC. Translated: CASSWSGANVLTF.

This clonotype was recorded many times. The rearrangement joins TRBV24-1 to TRBJ1-5; D is undetermined. Trimming removed 4 bases at V and 3 bases at J, with 9 bases between. Germline V gives CDR1 KGHDR, CDR2 SFDVKD. This CDR3 is 14 amino acids long. The CDR3 is CATSETRNNQPQHF. CDR3 coding DNA: TGTGCCACCAGTGAAACCAGGAACAATCAGCCCCAGCATTTT.

This clonotype was counted a few times. The chain couples TRBV2 to TRBJ2-1; D gene uncertain. CDR1 is SNHLY, CDR2 FYNNEI, per germline. CDR3 length: 12 residues. The germline V and J ends were trimmed by 4 bases and 8 bases, with 9 bases remaining between them. The CDR3 DNA is TGTGCCAGCAGTGCAAGTAGGGATGAGCAGTTCTTC. Translating it yields CASSASRDEQFF.

There are many counts of this clonotype. This chain joins TRBV5-1 and TRBJ1-1; D is unclear. Germline assignment: CDR1 SGHRS and CDR2 YFSETQ. The CDR3 loop spans 16 amino acids. Trimming pared 0 bases from V and 0 bases from J, leaving 12 bases between. The CDR3 coding sequence is TGCGCCAGCAGCTTGGCGGGCCCCTTCATGAACACTGAAGCTTTCTTT. Amino acids: CASSLAGPFMNTEAFF.

In its sample, this clonotype was seen many times. The chain combines TRBV20-1 with TRBJ1-5; 7 nucleotides agree with TRBD1. The CDR3 consists of 15 residues. Trimming at V came to 6 bases and at J to 4 bases, leaving 12 bases not matched to a gene. Germline V CDR1 and CDR2: DFQATT, SNEGSKA (reference sequence). The CDR3 sequence is CSAKSPGTANQPQHF. The CDR3 coding sequence is TGCAGTGCGAAAAGTCCCGGGACAGCAAATCAGCCCCAGCATTTT.

This chain links TRBV6-6 with TRBJ1-5; tentatively, D is TRBD1 (6 bases). This CDR3 has 14 amino acids. V gave up 7 bases and J gave up 5 bases, with 15 bases separating them. CDR1 is MNHNY and CDR2 is SVGAGI in the germline V gene (reference sequence). DNA of the CDR3: TGTGCCAGCACCCCGCAACAGGGTTATCAGCCCCAGCATTTT. Its protein product is CASTPQQGYQPQHF.

This clonotype was detected ten times or more. The rearrangement links TRBV6-2 or TRBV6-3 to TRBJ2-2; D gene ambiguous. Germline lookup yields CDR1 MNHEY and CDR2 SVGEGT. V shed 2 bases and J shed 0 bases, with 10 bases lying between them. CDR3 size: 16 residues. The CDR3 DNA reads TGTGCCAGCAGTTACGAAGCGCCATCGAACACCGGGGAGCTGTTTTTT. Protein sequence: CASSYEAPSNTGELFF.

This clonotype was seen repeatedly, ten times or more. The V gene is TRBV5-6, the J gene TRBJ1-1, with D uncertain. The germline V gene encodes CDR1 SGHDT and CDR2 YYEEEE. This CDR3 spans 14 amino acids. Deletions cut 0 bases from V and 2 bases from J, with 8 bases between. CDR3 sequence reads: CASSLVSDNTEAFF. In DNA form, the CDR3 reads TGTGCCAGCAGCTTGGTCTCGGATAACACTGAAGCTTTCTTT. The full variable domain, with the rest looked up from reference TRBV5-6 and TRBJ1-1, is DAGVTQSPTHLIKTRGQQVTLRCSPKSGHDTVSWYQQALGQGPQFIFQYYEEEERQRGNFPDRFSGHQFPNYSSELNVNALLLGDSALYLCASSLVSDNTEAFFGQGTRLTVV.

Only a few counts were recorded for this clonotype. It may be a read error: a sequence one base away is much more abundant. The chain is built from TRBV5-1 and TRBJ1-1; possibly TRBD1 for D (5 bases). Germline V CDR1 and CDR2: SGHRS, YFSETQ. Trimming cost V 3 bases and J 5 bases, with 8 bases left between them. The CDR3 consists of 12 residues. The CDR3 nucleotides are TGCGCCAGCAGCTCAAAGGGGACTGAAGCTTTCTTT. This translates into CASSSKGTEAFF.